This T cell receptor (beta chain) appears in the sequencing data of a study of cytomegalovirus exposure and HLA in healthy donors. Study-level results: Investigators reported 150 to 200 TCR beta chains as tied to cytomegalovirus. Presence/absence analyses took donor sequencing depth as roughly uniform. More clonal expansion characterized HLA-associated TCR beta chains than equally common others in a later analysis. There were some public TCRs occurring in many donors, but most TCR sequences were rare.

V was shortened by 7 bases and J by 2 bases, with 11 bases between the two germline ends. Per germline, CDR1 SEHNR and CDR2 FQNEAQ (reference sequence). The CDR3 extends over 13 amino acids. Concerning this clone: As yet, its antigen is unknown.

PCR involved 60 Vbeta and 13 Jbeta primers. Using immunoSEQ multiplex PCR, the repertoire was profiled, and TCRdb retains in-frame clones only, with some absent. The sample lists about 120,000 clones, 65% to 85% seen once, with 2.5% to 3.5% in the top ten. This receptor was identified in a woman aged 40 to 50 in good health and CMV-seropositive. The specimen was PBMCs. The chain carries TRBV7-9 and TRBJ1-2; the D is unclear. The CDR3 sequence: CASTLRSNYGYTF. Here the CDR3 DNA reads TGTGCCAGCACCCTACGGTCCAACTATGGCTACACCTTC.